This TCR beta chain was captured by sequencing in a study of blood T cell repertoires in COVID-19 (dated by TCRdb to about 2020). At the level of the whole study: Samples covering the acute and convalescent phases of COVID-19 were provided by collaborators in the United States, Italy and Spain. Nearly every sample came with metadata listing a de-identified subject ID, COVID-19 status, age in years and sex. HLA class I and class II types, where available, came from metadata supplied by the sample provider rather than from assay-based typing. Deeply sampled blood TCRbeta repertoires from subjects exposed to, actively infected with, or recovered from COVID-19 were included in the dataset. The repertoires were released in a freely available public database intended as a resource for research on the immune response to SARS-CoV-2. The prospective study material was composed of cDNA or gDNA derived from T cells, B-cell-depleted T cells, or PBMCs. The samples were drawn from the first 160 participants of the ongoing ImmuneRACE study and from 1,254 subjects provided by 6 global collaborators.

Whole blood was collected in K2EDTA tubes by collaborating institutions according to the institutions' own protocols. For TCRbeta analysis, collaborators shipped samples as frozen whole blood, isolated PBMCs, or DNA extracted from either of those sample types. Findings and caveats that apply to the study as a whole: The amount of clinical and demographic metadata varied by source and participant and was provided uncurated.

This clone was picked up a small number of times. It lacks a known antigen. Base-call qualities are not available, and no considerably larger clone is one nucleotide away. The junction shows trimming of 4 bases on V and 7 bases on J, and the gene matches do not reach 9 bases of it. Via the germline V gene, CDR1 is SGHDN and CDR2 FVKESK. Taken from cysteine to phenylalanine, the CDR3 has 14 residues. Only CDR3 DNA remains: 42 bases, in frame from the first base. TCRbeta CDR3 regions were amplified from genomic DNA using the immunoSEQ Assay, a bias-controlled multiplex PCR. Processing in the source paper ran as follows. The number of nucleated cells in each sample was estimated from the amplification of reference gene primers within the assay. Sequence reads were collapsed and filtered to measure the absolute abundance of every unique TCRbeta CDR3 rearrangement. For each sample, productive Simpson clonality was calculated as the square root of Simpson's diversity index across productive rearrangements. TCRdb took this table from immuneACCESS and kept in-frame rearrangements with V and J called. Such tables lack part of the clones; where checked against another copy, unresolved V genes explain under half of the gap, and the rest is unexplained. D and trimming come from the DNA, and the V and J calls and clone size come from that table. The sample includes 150,000 to 200,000 clones, with roughly 79% observed a single time. The ten most abundant clones make up 15% to 20% of the sample.

Source material: peripheral blood. This TCR was sampled from a man in his 60s with active or convalescent COVID-19. This receptor chain uses TRBV14 and TRBJ2-7; TRBD2 aligns with 8 central bases. The CDR3: CASSPRREGGEQYF. The nucleotide sequence is given as TGTGCCAGCAGCCCGAGACGGGAGGGGGGGGAGCAGTACTTC.